These 13 T cell receptor beta chains came from one sample sequenced in a study of CD8+CD57+ T cells in acquired aplastic anemia. Genomic DNA templated the TCR beta VDJ and CDR3 profiling. One entry per CDR3 protein, called by TCRdb with MiXCR from the reads. The table shows over 150,000 distinct CDR3 sequences, with approximately 40% occurring only once. The specimen was sorted CD4+, CD8+, or CD8+CD57+ T cells (not recorded which) from PBMCs. The receptors stem from a human donor in good health.

The chain recombines TRBV6-6 with TRBJ2-7; D is undetermined. The germline V gene encodes CDR1 MNHNY and CDR2 SVGAGI (reference sequence). Trimming stripped 10 bases from V and 4 bases from J, with 11 bases between. The CDR3 is 11 residues long. For the CDR3, the DNA is TGTGCCATCCGAAGGGATTACGAGCAGTACTTC. Translating it yields CAIRRDYEQYF.

This clonotype was counted at least ten times. The rearrangement joins TRBV19 to TRBJ2-4; 9 nucleotides line up with TRBD2. The germline V gene encodes CDR1 LNHDA and CDR2 SQIVND (reference sequence). The CDR3 runs 14 residues. V shed 7 bases, J shed 3 bases, and the junction held 4 bases outside the gene matches. The CDR3 nucleotides read TGTGCCAGTAAGGTAGCGGGGGACAAAAACATTCAGTACTTC. Protein: CASKVAGDKNIQYF.

The V call is TRBV19, the J call TRBJ1-1; 9 bases agree with TRBD1. V lost 6 bases, J lost 5 bases, and 1 base stayed unmatched. This CDR3 region has 12 residues. Germline V gene lookup returns CDR1 LNHDA and CDR2 SQIVND (reference sequence). CDR3 DNA: TGTGCCAGTAGGGGACAGGGAACTGAAGCTTTCTTT. Its protein is CASRGQGTEAFF.

This clonotype was seen ten or more times. The chain uses TRBV4-1 and TRBJ2-7; the D is unclear. Germline CDR1 and CDR2: MGHRA and YSYEKL. V was shortened by 5 bases and J by 1 base, with 15 bases between the two germline ends. The CDR3 spans 15 residues. The CDR3 here is CASSYRTGSSYEQYF. CDR3 nucleotide sequence: TGCGCCAGCAGCTATAGAACGGGCTCATCCTACGAGCAGTACTTC.

This clonotype was seen repeatedly, ten times or more. V usage is TRBV10-3 and J usage is TRBJ2-7, with 7 bases matching TRBD1. This CDR3 has 15 residues. Per germline, CDR1 ENHRY and CDR2 SYGVKD. V lost 4 bases to trimming and J lost 7 bases; unmatched junction nucleotides: 13. The CDR3 coding sequence is TGTGCCATCAGTGGATCCCGGGACAGTTATGAGGAGCAGTACTTC. Translation gives CAISGSRDSYEEQYF.

There are a few counts of this clonotype. The CDR3: CASSTWTGDTQYF. CDR3 nucleotide sequence: TGTGCCAGCAGCACCTGGACGGGAGATACGCAGTATTTT. The chain recombines TRBV7-7 with TRBJ2-3, with unresolved D. Germline-derived CDR1 and CDR2 are SSHAT and FNYEAQ (reference sequence). Trimming stripped 5 bases from V and 5 bases from J, with 11 bases between. CDR3 length equals 13 residues. Full variable domain (rest looked up from reference TRBV7-7 and TRBJ2-3): GAGVSQSPRYKVTKRGQDVTLRCDPISSHATLYWYQQALGQGPEFLTYFNYEAQPDKSGLPSDRFSAERPEGSISTLTIQRTEQRDSAMYRCASSTWTGDTQYFGPGTRLTVL.

The chain employs TRBV5-6 and TRBJ1-1; a weak D match, TRBD1 (6 bases). CDR1 and CDR2 (germline): SGHDT, YYEEEE. The CDR3 loop spans 14 amino acids. Trimming took off 4 bases at V and 1 base at J, with 11 bases between the two ends. For the CDR3, the DNA is TGTGCCAGCAGCCGGGTAGGGGGGAACACTGAAGCTTTCTTT. Amino acid sequence: CASSRVGGNTEAFF.

The chain uses TRBV10-3 and TRBJ2-1; D possibly corresponds to TRBD2 (6 bases). Trimming removed 8 bases from V and 7 bases from J, with 12 bases in between. The CDR3 extends over 12 amino acids. In germline, CDR1 is ENHRY, CDR2 SYGVKD. CDR3 sequence reads: CAIESAGNEQFF. The CDR3 DNA reads TGTGCCATCGAGTCGGCGGGGAATGAGCAGTTCTTC.

This clonotype has only a few counts. The chain is built from TRBV15 and TRBJ1-6; no clear D. The CDR3 consists of 14 residues. Germline CDR1 is LNHNV and CDR2 is YYDKDF (reference sequence). Trimming pared 2 bases from V and 6 bases from J, leaving 8 bases between. The CDR3 sequence is CATSRKGGNSPLHF. Written as DNA, the CDR3 is TGTGCCACCAGCAGAAAAGGCGGTAATTCACCCCTCCACTTT.

This clonotype appeared many times. This chain links TRBV2 with TRBJ1-1; TRBD1 is a possible D gene (5 bases). V was cut by 4 bases and J by 0 bases, with 9 bases left in between. CDR3 size: 14 residues. Germline V lookup: CDR1 SNHLY, CDR2 FYNNEI. CDR3 coding DNA: TGTGCCAGCAGTGCGGGACGTATGAACACTGAAGCTTTCTTT. Residues: CASSAGRMNTEAFF.

This chain joins TRBV6-1 and TRBJ2-7, with TRBD2 identical over 8 bases. This CDR3 has 15 amino acids. Per germline, CDR1 MNHNS and CDR2 SASEGT. V trimming: 4 bases; J trimming: 2 bases; junction bases outside the gene matches: 7. The CDR3 is CASSAQTSEAYEQYF. The CDR3 DNA reads as TGTGCCAGCAGTGCTCAGACTAGCGAGGCCTACGAGCAGTACTTC.

This clonotype was seen ten or more times. The chain employs TRBV12-3 or TRBV12-4 and TRBJ2-5; TRBD1 aligns across 9 bases. CDR3 size: 16 residues. The J segment lost 3 bases and the V segment lost 6 bases, leaving 11 bases of the junction unmatched. The CDR3 reads CASRRADRGFEETQYF. Here the CDR3 DNA reads TGTGCCAGCAGAAGGGCGGACAGGGGTTTCGAAGAGACCCAGTACTTC.

The chain carries TRBV7-6 and TRBJ1-5, with D uncertain. The CDR3 sequence is 17 residues long. V lost 1 base and J lost 4, with 17 bases in between. The germline V gene encodes CDR1 SGHVS and CDR2 FNYEAQ. Here the CDR3 reads CASSLEAGRTGNQPQHF. In DNA form, the CDR3 reads TGTGCCAGCAGCTTAGAGGCGGGCAGGACGGGAAATCAGCCCCAGCATTTT.